This T cell receptor (beta chain) emerged from a study of blood T cell repertoires in COVID-19. Study information: Samples representing acute and convalescent COVID-19 were sourced from the United States, Italy and Spain. T cells, B-cell-depleted T cells, or PBMCs supplied cDNA or gDNA.

With 7 bases clipped from V and 4 bases from J, the junction kept 7 bases outside the gene matches. From germline, CDR1 is MDHEN and CDR2 SYDVKM. The CDR3 contains 14 residues. As handled by the study authors: The assay estimated nucleated cells by amplifying reference gene primers. The table came from immunoSEQ multiplex PCR; TCRdb's copy has only in-frame clones and leaves some out. The DNA gave D and trimming, while V, J and clone size come from that table. This table has 95,000 to 100,000 clones, approximately 81% appearing once. Source material: peripheral blood. The receptor's source is a woman aged 70-85 years with active or convalescent COVID-19. This chain connects TRBV28 to TRBJ1-2; 9 nucleotides agree with TRBD1. For the CDR3, the DNA is TGTGCCAGCAAGGGACAGGGATCGGGCTATGGCTACACCTTC. Protein sequence: CASKGQGSGYGYTF.